This T cell receptor (beta chain) originates from a study of OX40 agonist ivuxolimab in advanced cancers. Findings of the study overall: On average, a greater number of expanded clones characterised CD8+ T cells relative to CD4+. The antigen specificity of the peripheral T cells (those that were expanded) was not determined.

For this clone: No antigen is known for it.

Clones were sequenced by immunoSEQ multiplex PCR, and TCRdb holds only the in-frame ones, with some missing. This sample has about 47,000 clones; 80% to 90% occur once, and the top ten carry 2.6%. Germline lookup yields CDR1 SGHTS and CDR2 YDEGEE. With 0 bases clipped from V and 7 bases from J, the junction kept 4 bases outside the gene matches. This CDR3 spans 14 amino acids. This specimen was CD4+ or CD8+ T cells sorted from blood, taken in a trial of the OX40 agonist ivuxolimab. This sequence was found in an adult with an advanced solid tumor such as melanoma, head and neck, liver or kidney cancer. The chain recombines TRBV5-8 with TRBJ1-2, with 9 bases lining up with TRBD1. The CDR3 loop reads CASSLEQGALGYTF. As DNA, the CDR3 is TGTGCCAGCAGCTTGGAACAGGGGGCGCTTGGCTACACCTTC.